The 13 T cell receptor beta chains given below trace back to one sample, sequenced in a study of neurological immune-mediated disorders. Time point given: longitudinal time-point 1 (baseline). TCRdb independently ran MiXCR on the 5' RACE reads; one entry per CDR3 protein. Of some 60,000 distinct CDR3 sequences detected, around 10% appear once; the ten largest clones hold around 7%. Material for sequencing was PBMCs. Receptors were obtained from a male donor with HTLV-1-associated myelopathy (HAM/TSP).

This clonotype was seen at least ten times. The V call is TRBV20-1, the J call TRBJ1-1, with a weak D call TRBD1 (6 bases). Between the trimmed V and J ends, which lost 1 base and 5 bases, there was a span of 14 bases. The V gene's germline CDR1 is DFQATT and CDR2 SNEGSKA (reference sequence). This CDR3 has 14 residues. The CDR3 sequence is CSARVVGGSTEAFF. For the CDR3, the DNA is TGCAGTGCTAGAGTGGTTGGGGGCAGTACTGAAGCTTTCTTT.

This clonotype was seen repeatedly, ten times or more. The CDR3, as DNA: TGCAGTGCTAGAGACGGAACCTACGAGCAGTACTTC. Its protein is CSARDGTYEQYF. This rearrangement joins TRBV20-1 to TRBJ2-7; D is uncertain. CDR3 length: 12 amino acids. V lost 0 bases and J 2 bases, leaving 5 bases between the germline ends. From germline, CDR1 is DFQATT and CDR2 SNEGSKA (reference sequence).

This clonotype was seen many times. CDR3 DNA sequence: TGTGCCAGCAGCGTTCTATCATCAGGGTCGGCCGGGGAGCTGTTTTTT. It yields the protein CASSVLSSGSAGELFF. The chain joins TRBV9 to TRBJ2-2; tentatively, D is TRBD1 (5 bases). The V gene lost 2 bases and the J gene lost 6 bases, with 17 bases spanning the gap. Germline CDR1 reads SGDLS; CDR2 reads YYNGEE. This CDR3 has 16 residues.

This clonotype has at least ten counts. This sequence joins TRBV7-2 and TRBJ1-2, with D perhaps TRBD1 (5 bases). The germline gives CDR1 SGHTA, CDR2 FQGNSA. Trimming removed 1 base from V and 1 base from J, with 7 bases in between. The length of the CDR3 is 14 residues. CDR3 amino acids: CASSLGGVNYGYTF. Written as DNA, the CDR3 is TGTGCCAGCAGCTTAGGGGGGGTTAACTATGGCTACACCTTC.

This clonotype was counted ten times or more. CDR3: CASSSPIGTQNEKLFF. CDR3 coding DNA: TGTGCCAGCAGCTCACCGATCGGGACCCAGAATGAAAAACTGTTTTTT. The chain carries TRBV5-5 and TRBJ1-4; possible D gene TRBD1, 5 bases. The CDR3 extends over 16 amino acids. The germline V and J ends were trimmed by 3 bases and 5 bases, with 17 bases remaining between them. The V gene's germline CDR1 is SGHKS and CDR2 YYEKEE (reference sequence).

In this sample, this clonotype turned up many times. J is TRBJ1-1 and V is TRBV18; 7 nucleotides match TRBD1. The CDR3 length is 14 residues. The ends lost 4 bases at V and 4 bases at J; junction bases unmatched: 6. The germline gives CDR1 KGHSH, CDR2 LQKENI. The CDR3 sequence: CASSRMTGRTEAFF. CDR3 nucleotide sequence: TGTGCCAGCTCACGGATGACAGGGCGCACTGAAGCTTTCTTT.

This clonotype was seen repeatedly, ten times or more. V gene TRBV14 combines with J gene TRBJ1-6; D gene unclear. The CDR3 covers 12 residues. The V and J ends lost 0 bases and 16 bases respectively, with 10 bases between them. Germline V gene sequence: CDR1 SGHDN, CDR2 FVKESK. The DNA of the CDR3 is TGTGCCAGCAGCCAAGACTGGAGGGTACTCCACTTT. Protein product: CASSQDWRVLHF.

The table lists this clonotype with many counts. The chain is built from TRBV5-1 and TRBJ2-2; D is unclear. The V gene lost 0 bases and the J gene lost 4 bases, with 4 bases spanning the gap. The CDR3 has 13 residues. Germline lookup yields CDR1 SGHRS and CDR2 YFSETQ. The CDR3 nucleotides are TGCGCCAGCAGCTTGGGCGGCACCGGGGAGCTGTTTTTT. Its protein is CASSLGGTGELFF.

This clonotype was counted between two and nine times. This chain uses TRBV6-5 with TRBJ1-3; tentative D call: TRBD1 (6 bases). Germline CDR1 reads MNHEY; CDR2 reads SVGAGI. Between the trimmed V and J ends, which lost 7 bases and 0 bases, there was a span of 13 bases. The CDR3 totals 15 residues. DNA for the CDR3: TGTGCCAGCACCGCAACAGGGAACTCTGGAAACACCATATATTTT. Translated: CASTATGNSGNTIYF.

This clonotype was detected ten times or more. The chain combines TRBV4-3 with TRBJ1-3; possible D gene TRBD1, 5 bases. CDR3 size: 15 residues. CDR1 is LGHNA and CDR2 is YSLEER in the germline V gene. Trimming cost V 2 bases and J 0 bases, with 8 bases left between them. The CDR3: CASSQKGASGNTIYF. The CDR3 region has the DNA TGCGCCAGCAGCCAAAAAGGGGCCTCTGGAAACACCATATATTTT.

This sequence joins TRBV30 and TRBJ2-7; D might be TRBD2 (5 bases). CDR1 GTSNPN and CDR2 SVGIG come from the germline V gene (reference sequence). The length of the CDR3 is 13 residues. Trimming removed 5 bases at V and 6 bases at J, with 17 bases between. CDR3 sequence (DNA): TGTGCCTGGGAGGGTTTTAGAAACGGCGAGCAGTACTTC. Amino acids: CAWEGFRNGEQYF.

A few counts support this clonotype. This chain links TRBV28 with TRBJ1-1, with D unclear. CDR3 length: 14 amino acids. Germline V CDR1 and CDR2: MDHEN, SYDVKM. V lost 0 bases and J lost 2, with 7 bases in between. CDR3 sequence reads: CASSLWTVNTEAFF. CDR3 bases: TGTGCCAGCAGTTTATGGACCGTTAACACTGAAGCTTTCTTT.

V is TRBV5-1 and J is TRBJ2-1; TRBD1 might be the D (6 bases). This CDR3 has 12 residues. Germline lookup yields CDR1 SGHRS and CDR2 YFSETQ. V was shortened by 6 bases and J by 8 bases, with 12 bases between the two germline ends. CDR3 nucleotides: TGCGCCAGCACCGAGGGGGTGCATGAGCAGTTCTTC. It encodes CASTEGVHEQFF.